This record looks at one T cell receptor beta chain sequence and its context. The data were taken from a study of T cell changes during pregnancy in multiple sclerosis. Profiling relied on immunoSEQ multiplex PCR, and the TCRdb table lists in-frame clones only, not all of them. The sample has about 26,000 clones; 89% are singletons. Germline-derived CDR1 and CDR2 are MNHEY and SMNVEV (reference sequence). CDR3 size: 14 residues. Trimming pared 2 bases from V and 6 bases from J, leaving 14 bases between. The V gene is TRBV27, the J gene TRBJ2-7; a weak D match, TRBD1 (6 bases). The source material was CD8+ T cells from peripheral blood mononuclear cells, sampled in the second trimester of pregnancy. The TCR comes from a female donor with multiple sclerosis, enrolled in a pregnancy study. In DNA form, the CDR3 reads TGTGCCAGCAGTTTAACCGGGACGACAGGCGAGCAGTACTTC. Translation: CASSLTGTTGEQYF.